In this sample, the clone carrying this T cell receptor beta chain turned up a few times. In building TCR beta libraries, iRepertoire HTBI primers were used together with Arm-PCR of CDR3 regions. TCRdb called the multiplex PCR reads again in MiXCR, with one record for every CDR3 protein. The profile shows 350,000 to 550,000 distinct CDR3 sequences, 14% of them singletons. This specimen comes from a study of regulatory T cells in long-lasting Graves disease. Time point given: newly diagnosed GD, antithyroid drugs for less than 3 months. PBMC RNA was the source of the TCR library. The CDR3 length is 17 residues. V lost 1 base, J lost 8 bases, and 21 bases lay in between. Germline lookup yields CDR1 SGHVS and CDR2 FQNEAQ. This sample was also put to use in a study of T cells in Graves' hyperthyroidism and ophthalmopathy. This second report adds: Researchers ran a first-round RT-PCR on the TCR CDR3 using the HTBI primer set.

This TCR was sampled from a woman between 45 and 65 years old with Graves disease. This specimen consisted of peripheral blood mononuclear cells (PBMCs), obtained at new diagnosis, from a patient treated with antithyroid drugs. The chain uses TRBV7-8 and TRBJ2-1; TRBD2 might be the D (7 bases). CDR3 DNA: TGTGCCAGCAGCTTAGTTCCGCCAGGGAGGGGGTGGGATGAGCAGTTCTTC. Translating gives CASSLVPPGRGWDEQFF.